One and the same sample provided the 18 T cell receptor beta chains below, sequenced in a study of cytomegalovirus exposure and HLA in healthy donors. Primers: 60 Vbeta forward and 13 Jbeta reverse. Using immunoSEQ multiplex PCR, the repertoire was profiled, and TCRdb retains in-frame clones only, with some absent. The sample lists tens of thousands of clones; 70% to 90% were seen once. Sequenced: PBMCs. These receptors all come from a male donor in good health and CMV-seronegative.

The V gene is TRBV18, the J gene TRBJ1-2, with TRBD1 as a possible D gene (6 bases). Germline CDR1 is KGHSH and CDR2 is LQKENI. V lost 1 base and J 5 bases, leaving 11 bases between the germline ends. There are 14 residues in the CDR3. CDR3: CASSPQRDKYGYTF. CDR3 in DNA: TGTGCCAGCTCACCACAACGGGACAAATATGGCTACACCTTC.

The J gene is TRBJ1-4, the V gene TRBV7-2, with a possible D match to TRBD1 (5 bases). This CDR3 contains 14 residues. Deletions cut 4 bases from V and 0 bases from J, with 6 bases between. Germline lookup yields CDR1 SGHTA and CDR2 FQGNSA. The CDR3, as DNA: TGTGCCAGCAGCTCACAGGCAACTAATGAAAAACTGTTTTTT. Translated: CASSSQATNEKLFF.

Only a few counts were recorded for this clone. The chain joins TRBV10-3 to TRBJ1-6, with D tentatively TRBD1 (5 bases). The ends were cut back, 9 bases at V and 2 bases at J, with 8 bases in the middle. This CDR3 region has 13 residues. In germline, CDR1 is ENHRY, CDR2 SYGVKD. CDR3 protein: CAITGTYNSPLHF. CDR3 DNA sequence: TGTGCCATTACAGGAACCTATAATTCACCCCTCCACTTT.

The chain is built from TRBV21-1 and TRBJ1-1. TRBV21-1 is recorded as a pseudogene. The CDR3 sequence is 15 residues long. The CDR3 nucleotides read TGTGCCAGCAGCAAAGCGCTGGACTTGAACACTGAAGCTTTCTTT. Protein: CASSKALDLNTEAFF.

The chain couples TRBV5-1 to TRBJ2-1; 15 bases are a match to TRBD2. Trimming removed 4 bases from V and 9 bases from J; junction bases left unmatched: 8. This CDR3 spans 16 amino acids. Germline CDR1 is SGHRS and CDR2 is YFSETQ. As DNA, the CDR3 is TGCGCCAGCAGCCGACGGACTAGCGGGGGGGAACCTGAGCAGTTCTTC. As protein: CASSRRTSGGEPEQFF. Looking up the rest from reference TRBV5-1 and TRBJ2-1 gives the full variable domain: KAGVTQTPRYLIKTRGQQVTLSCSPISGHRSVSWYQQTPGQGLQFLFEYFSETQRNKGNFPGRFSGRQFSNSRSEMNVSTLELGDSALYLCASSRRTSGGEPEQFFGPGTRLTVL.

The V gene is TRBV5-1, the J gene TRBJ2-1; TRBD1 matches 9 bases. This CDR3 spans 14 amino acids. The germline CDR1 and CDR2 sequences are SGHRS and YFSETQ. Trimming cost V 4 bases and J 8 bases; bases outside gene matches: 7. This CDR3 is CASSLRQGGDEQFF. In DNA, the CDR3 is TGCGCCAGCAGCCTTCGACAGGGGGGAGATGAGCAGTTCTTC.

This clone turned up a few times. The J gene is TRBJ1-1, the V gene TRBV19; D is ambiguous. V gave up 5 bases and J gave up 7 bases, with 14 bases separating them. CDR3 size: 13 residues. CDR1 and CDR2 (germline): LNHDA, SQIVND (reference sequence). CDR3 protein: CASSPRRTDEAFF. The CDR3 DNA is TGTGCCAGTAGTCCTCGACGGACTGATGAAGCTTTCTTT.

This sequence joins TRBV20-1 and TRBJ2-5; D is uncertain. The DNA end is a closer match to TRBJ2-7, so the J assignment may be wrong. The CDR3 has 11 residues. Germline values: CDR1 DFQATT, CDR2 SNEGSKA (reference sequence). CDR3 sequence: CSASGSYEQYF. The CDR3 bases are TGCAGTGCTTCAGGCTCCTACGAGCAGTACTTC.

The chain uses TRBV5-1 and TRBJ1-2, with a possible D match to TRBD1 (5 bases). This CDR3 contains 14 residues. The V gene's germline CDR1 is SGHRS and CDR2 YFSETQ. V lost 4 bases, J lost 8 bases, and 18 bases lay in between. CDR3: CASSLMGGGRGYTF. DNA of the CDR3: TGCGCCAGCAGCCTCATGGGGGGAGGTCGGGGCTACACCTTC.

This clone was seen a single time. The chain links TRBV7-9 to TRBJ1-2; 12 bases match TRBD1. The CDR3 is 16 amino acids. Trimming cost V 5 bases and J 8 bases; bases outside gene matches: 12. Germline V lookup: CDR1 SEHNR, CDR2 FQNEAQ (reference sequence). This CDR3 reads CASSRWDRGLPGGYTF. The CDR3 coding sequence is TGTGCCAGCAGCCGATGGGACAGGGGGCTTCCCGGAGGCTACACCTTC.

This chain joins TRBV5-1 and TRBJ1-1; 9 positions agree with TRBD1. V lost 4 bases, J lost 4 bases, and 11 bases stayed unmatched. There are 16 residues in the CDR3. Per germline, CDR1 SGHRS and CDR2 YFSETQ. The CDR3 DNA reads TGCGCCAGCAGCGGTTGGACAGGGGCGGCGGTCACTGAAGCTTTCTTT. Its protein product is CASSGWTGAAVTEAFF.

The V gene is TRBV6-4, the J gene TRBJ2-1, with TRBD1 matching 10 bases. The CDR3 has 15 amino acids. The germline gives CDR1 MRHNA, CDR2 SNTAGT. Trimming removed 2 bases from V and 8 bases from J; junction bases left unmatched: 6. The CDR3 loop reads CASSDGGQGRDEQFF. CDR3 in DNA: TGTGCCAGCAGTGACGGGGGACAGGGGAGGGATGAGCAGTTCTTC.

V usage is TRBV4-1 and J usage is TRBJ2-5, with D possibly being TRBD2 (6 bases). With the DNA end fitting TRBJ2-7 better, the J assignment may be wrong. The CDR3 covers 15 residues. Germline V gene lookup returns CDR1 MGHRA and CDR2 YSYEKL. DNA of the CDR3: TGCGCCAGCAGCAACCGGGACGGGAGCTCCTACGAGCAGTACTTC. It is translated as CASSNRDGSSYEQYF.

This chain links TRBV7-2 with TRBJ2-1; TRBD2 agrees at 11 bases. This CDR3 region has 16 residues. V shed 2 bases and J 0 bases; nucleotides not matched to a gene: 0. The germline V gene has CDR1 SGHTA and CDR2 FQGNSA. CDR3 coding DNA: TGTGCCAGCAGCTTAACTAGCGGGGGCTCCTACAATGAGCAGTTCTTC. It codes for CASSLTSGGSYNEQFF.

The chain is built from TRBV7-2 and TRBJ1-1, with D unresolved. Between the trimmed V and J ends, which lost 1 base and 7 bases, there was a span of 16 bases. CDR1 and CDR2 (germline): SGHTA, FQGNSA. The CDR3 is made up of 15 amino acids. The CDR3 DNA reads TGTGCCAGCAGCTTAGGTGGTATGAGGGCCGTTGAAGCTTTCTTT. It codes for CASSLGGMRAVEAFF.

This chain uses TRBV7-6 with TRBJ2-7; 9 bases agree with TRBD2. Germline V lookup: CDR1 SGHVS, CDR2 FNYEAQ. With V trimmed by 4 bases and J by 4 bases, 5 bases remained unmatched. The CDR3 is made up of 14 amino acids. The CDR3 nucleotides are TGTGCCAGCAGCTCGCGCGGGGGGGCGTACGAGCAGTACTTC. As protein: CASSSRGGAYEQYF.

A remark on this clone: One end of the junction fails to match germline, which may point to a read error. This sequence joins TRBV7-7 and TRBJ2-7, with 9 bases fitting TRBD1. CDR3 length equals 15 residues. Germline CDR1 is SSHAT and CDR2 is FNYEAQ (reference sequence). The CDR3 here is CASSPGTGMGYEQYF. In DNA form, the CDR3 reads TGTGCTAGCAGTCCCGGGACAGGGATGGGCTACGAGCAGTACTTC.

The rearrangement links TRBV7-2 to TRBJ2-7; 10 bases agree with TRBD1. V shed 7 bases and J 7 bases; nucleotides not matched to a gene: 10. CDR3 length: 14 residues. Germline V gives CDR1 SGHTA, CDR2 FQGNSA. CDR3 nucleotides: TGTGCCAGCACCGTGGACAGGGGGGCAAGAGAGCAGTACTTC. It specifies CASTVDRGAREQYF.